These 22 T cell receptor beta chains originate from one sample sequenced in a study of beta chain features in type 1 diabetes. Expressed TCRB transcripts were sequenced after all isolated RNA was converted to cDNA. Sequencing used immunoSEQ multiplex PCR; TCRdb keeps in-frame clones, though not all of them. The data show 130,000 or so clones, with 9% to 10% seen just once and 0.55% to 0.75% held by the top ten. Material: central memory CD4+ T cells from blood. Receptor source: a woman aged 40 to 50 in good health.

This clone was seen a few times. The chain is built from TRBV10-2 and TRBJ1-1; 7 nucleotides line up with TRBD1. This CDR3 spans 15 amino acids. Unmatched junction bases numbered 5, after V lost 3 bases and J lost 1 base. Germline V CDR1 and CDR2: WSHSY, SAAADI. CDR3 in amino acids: CASSEPQGGNTEAFF. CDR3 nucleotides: TGCGCCAGCAGTGAACCCCAGGGGGGGAACACTGAAGCTTTCTTT.

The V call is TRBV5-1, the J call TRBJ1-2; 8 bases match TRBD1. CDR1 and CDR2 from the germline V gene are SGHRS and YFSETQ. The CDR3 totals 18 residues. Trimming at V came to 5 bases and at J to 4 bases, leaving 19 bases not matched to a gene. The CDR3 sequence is CASSTTPGGGLRPYGYTF. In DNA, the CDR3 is TGCGCCAGCAGTACGACCCCAGGGGGCGGGTTGCGGCCCTATGGCTACACCTTC.

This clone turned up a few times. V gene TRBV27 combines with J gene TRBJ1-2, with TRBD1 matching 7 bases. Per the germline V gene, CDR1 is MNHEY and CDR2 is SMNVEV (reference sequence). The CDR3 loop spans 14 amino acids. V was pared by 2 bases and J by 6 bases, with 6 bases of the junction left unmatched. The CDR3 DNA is TGTGCCAGCAGTTTAAAAGGCAGGGGGGATGGCTACACCTTC. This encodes CASSLKGRGDGYTF.

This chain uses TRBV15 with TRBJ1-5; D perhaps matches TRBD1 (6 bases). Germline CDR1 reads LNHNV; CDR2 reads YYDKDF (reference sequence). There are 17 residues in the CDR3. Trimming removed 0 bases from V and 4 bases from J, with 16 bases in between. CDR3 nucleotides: TGTGCCACCAGCAGAGAATGGGGGCAGGGCGGAAATCAGCCCCAGCATTTT. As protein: CATSREWGQGGNQPQHF.

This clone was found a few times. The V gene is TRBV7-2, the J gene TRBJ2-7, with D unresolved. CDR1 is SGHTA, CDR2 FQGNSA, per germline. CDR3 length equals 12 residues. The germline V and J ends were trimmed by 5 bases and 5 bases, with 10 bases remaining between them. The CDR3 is CASSIMADEQYF. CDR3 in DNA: TGTGCCAGCAGCATAATGGCAGACGAGCAGTACTTC. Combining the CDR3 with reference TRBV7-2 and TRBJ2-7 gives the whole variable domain GAGVSQSPSNKVTEKGKDVELRCDPISGHTALYWYRQSLGQGLEFLIYFQGNSAPDKSGLPSDRFSAERTGGSVSTLTIQRTQQEDSAVYLCASSIMADEQYFGPGTRLTVT.

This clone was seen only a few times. CDR3 loop: CASRGQPQETQYF. CDR3 DNA: TGTGCCAGCAGGGGACAGCCCCAAGAGACCCAGTACTTC. V gene TRBV2 combines with J gene TRBJ2-5, with 7 bases lining up with TRBD1. Unmatched junction bases numbered 2, after V lost 6 bases and J lost 1 base. Germline V gene sequence: CDR1 SNHLY, CDR2 FYNNEI. This CDR3 comprises 13 residues.

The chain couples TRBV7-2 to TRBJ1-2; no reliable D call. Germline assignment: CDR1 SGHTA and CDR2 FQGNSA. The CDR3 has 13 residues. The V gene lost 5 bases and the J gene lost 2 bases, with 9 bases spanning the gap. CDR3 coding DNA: TGTGCCAGCAGCCCCGGGATAAACTATGGCTACACCTTC. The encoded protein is CASSPGINYGYTF.

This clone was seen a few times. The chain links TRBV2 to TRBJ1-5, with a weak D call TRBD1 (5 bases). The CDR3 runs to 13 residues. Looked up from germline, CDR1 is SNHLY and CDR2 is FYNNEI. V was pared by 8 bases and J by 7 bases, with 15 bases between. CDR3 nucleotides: TGTGCCAGCGATGGCCTAGGGGAACAGCCCCAGCATTTT. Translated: CASDGLGEQPQHF.

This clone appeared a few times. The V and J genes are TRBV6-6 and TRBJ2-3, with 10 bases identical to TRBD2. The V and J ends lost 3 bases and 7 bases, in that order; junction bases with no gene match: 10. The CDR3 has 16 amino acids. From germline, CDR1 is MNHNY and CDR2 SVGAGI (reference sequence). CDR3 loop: CASSYSTSGDRNTQYF. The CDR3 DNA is TGTGCCAGCAGTTATTCTACTAGCGGGGATCGAAATACGCAGTATTTT.

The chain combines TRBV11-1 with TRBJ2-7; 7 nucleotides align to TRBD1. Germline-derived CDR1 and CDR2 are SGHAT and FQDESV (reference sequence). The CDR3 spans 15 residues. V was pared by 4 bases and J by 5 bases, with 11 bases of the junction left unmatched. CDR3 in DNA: TGTGCCAGCAGCTCAAAGCACCGACAGGGCAACGAGCAGTACTTC. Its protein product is CASSSKHRQGNEQYF.

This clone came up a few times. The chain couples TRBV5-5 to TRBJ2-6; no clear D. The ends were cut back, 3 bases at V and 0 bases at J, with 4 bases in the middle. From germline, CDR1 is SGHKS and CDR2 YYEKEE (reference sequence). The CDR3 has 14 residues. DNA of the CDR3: TGTGCCAGCAGCTCCTACTCTGGGGCCAACGTCCTGACTTTC. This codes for CASSSYSGANVLTF.

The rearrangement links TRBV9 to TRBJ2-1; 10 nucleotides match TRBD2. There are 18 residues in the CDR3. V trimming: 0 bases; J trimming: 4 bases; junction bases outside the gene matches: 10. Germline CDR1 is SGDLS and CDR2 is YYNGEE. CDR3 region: CASSVGGSGGTLYNEQFF. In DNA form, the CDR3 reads TGTGCCAGCAGCGTAGGGGGTAGCGGGGGGACACTTTACAATGAGCAGTTCTTC.

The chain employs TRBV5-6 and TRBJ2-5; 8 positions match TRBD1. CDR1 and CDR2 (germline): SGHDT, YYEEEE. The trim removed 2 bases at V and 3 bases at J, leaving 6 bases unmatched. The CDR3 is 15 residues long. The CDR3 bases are TGTGCCAGCAGCTTCTTAGGGGACAGGAAAGAGACCCAGTACTTC. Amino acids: CASSFLGDRKETQYF.

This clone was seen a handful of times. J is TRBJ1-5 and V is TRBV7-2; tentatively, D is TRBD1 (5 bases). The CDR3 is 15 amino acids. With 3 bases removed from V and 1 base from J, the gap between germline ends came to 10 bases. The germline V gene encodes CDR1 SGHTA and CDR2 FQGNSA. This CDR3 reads CASSFPGGSNQPQHF. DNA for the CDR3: TGTGCCAGCAGCTTCCCGGGGGGGAGCAATCAGCCCCAGCATTTT.

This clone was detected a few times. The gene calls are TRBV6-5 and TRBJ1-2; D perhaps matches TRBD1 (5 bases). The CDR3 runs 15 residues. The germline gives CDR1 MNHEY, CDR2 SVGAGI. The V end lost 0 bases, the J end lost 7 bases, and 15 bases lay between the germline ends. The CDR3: CASSYSTPSGGGYTF. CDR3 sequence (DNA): TGTGCCAGCAGTTACTCGACCCCATCCGGGGGTGGCTACACCTTC.

The CDR3 region has the DNA TGTGCCAGCAGTGTTTGGGGGGACACTGAAGCTTTCTTT. The encoded protein is CASSVWGDTEAFF. The chain carries TRBV6-1 and TRBJ1-1, with a tentative D call TRBD1 (5 bases). V was pared by 4 bases and J by 3 bases, with 9 bases between. The germline gives CDR1 MNHNS, CDR2 SASEGT. This CDR3 has 13 residues.

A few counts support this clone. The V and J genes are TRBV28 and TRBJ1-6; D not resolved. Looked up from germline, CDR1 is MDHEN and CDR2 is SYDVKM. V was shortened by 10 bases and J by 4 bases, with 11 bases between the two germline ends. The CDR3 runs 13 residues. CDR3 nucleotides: TGTGCCACCTGCACAAGTTATAATTCACCCCTCCACTTT. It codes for CATCTSYNSPLHF.

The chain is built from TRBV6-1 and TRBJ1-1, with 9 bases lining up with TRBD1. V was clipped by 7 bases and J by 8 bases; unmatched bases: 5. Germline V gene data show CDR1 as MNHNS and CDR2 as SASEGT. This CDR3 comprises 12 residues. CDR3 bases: TGTGCCAGCATTCGGGACAGGGAAGAAGCTTTCTTT. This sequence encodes CASIRDREEAFF.

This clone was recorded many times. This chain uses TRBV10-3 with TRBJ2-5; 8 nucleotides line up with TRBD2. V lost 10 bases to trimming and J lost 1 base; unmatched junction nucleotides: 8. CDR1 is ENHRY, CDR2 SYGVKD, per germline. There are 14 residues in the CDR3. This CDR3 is CATTRREGQETQYF. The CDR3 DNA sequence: TGTGCCACTACACGCCGGGAGGGCCAAGAGACCCAGTACTTC.

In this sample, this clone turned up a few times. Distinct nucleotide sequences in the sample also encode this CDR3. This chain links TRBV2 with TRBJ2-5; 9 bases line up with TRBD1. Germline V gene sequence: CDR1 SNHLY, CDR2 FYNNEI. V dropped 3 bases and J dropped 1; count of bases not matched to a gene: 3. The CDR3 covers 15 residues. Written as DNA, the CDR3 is TGTGCCAGCAGTGACCCGGGACAGGGCCAAGAGACCCAGTACTTC. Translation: CASSDPGQGQETQYF.

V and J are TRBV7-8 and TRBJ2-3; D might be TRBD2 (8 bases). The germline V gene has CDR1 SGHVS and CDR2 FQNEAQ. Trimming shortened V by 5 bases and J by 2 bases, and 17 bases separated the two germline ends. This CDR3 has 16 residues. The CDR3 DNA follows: TGTGCCAGCAGCCAGGGGGAGCGGGGGCCCACAGATACGCAGTATTTT. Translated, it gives CASSQGERGPTDTQYF.

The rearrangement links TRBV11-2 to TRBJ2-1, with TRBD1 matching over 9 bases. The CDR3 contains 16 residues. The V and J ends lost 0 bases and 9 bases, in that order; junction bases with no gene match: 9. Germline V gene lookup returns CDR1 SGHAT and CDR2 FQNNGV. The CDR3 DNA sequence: TGTGCCAGCAGCTTAGACGGGACAGGGTTTTCCGTTGAGCAGTTCTTC. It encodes CASSLDGTGFSVEQFF. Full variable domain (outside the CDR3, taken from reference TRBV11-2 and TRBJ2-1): EAGVAQSPRYKIIEKRQSVAFWCNPISGHATLYWYQQILGQGPKLLIQFQNNGVVDDSQLPKDRFSAERLKGVDSTLKIQPAKLEDSAVYLCASSLDGTGFSVEQFFGPGTRLTVL.